This T cell receptor (beta chain) was captured in a study of blood T cell repertoires in COVID-19. Study context: T cells, B-cell-depleted T cells, or PBMCs provided the cDNA or gDNA that served as material.

This CDR3 has 13 amino acids. V was pared by 6 bases and J by 1 base, with 7 bases between. Germline loops: CDR1 MNHNY, CDR2 SVGAGI (reference sequence). Per the original data handling: Amplification from reference gene primers served as the basis for estimated nucleated cell counts. Profiled with immunoSEQ multiplex PCR; TCRdb holds only in-frame clones, not every one. V, J and clone size reflect that table, while D and trimming were determined from the DNA. The data show 110,000 or so clones, about 90% seen once. The chain combines TRBV6-6 with TRBJ1-5; no reliable D call. The sequenced material came from peripheral blood. The origin of this receptor is a human donor in a cohort sampled during active COVID-19. CDR3 sequence: CASSTGSNQPQHF. CDR3 sequence (DNA): TGTGCCAGCAGCACGGGGAGCAATCAGCCCCAGCATTTT.